The 11 T cell receptor beta chains below were found in one sample sequenced in a study of CD4 T cells in relation to SARS-CoV-2 and coronaviruses. Before the COVID-19 pandemic, during about 2010-2018, CD4+ T cells were taken from unexposed donors. CD4+ T cells were isolated from the cells after around 11 days of culture. The assay was immunoSEQ multiplex PCR, and TCRdb's table has in-frame clones only and misses some. Among 20,000 or so clones, approximately 82% were seen once, and the ten largest hold over 25%. These TCRs are of unknown antigen specificity. The specimen sequenced was CD4+ T cells from PBMCs, cultured in vitro. These receptors were collected from a human donor in good health.

This clone was seen a handful of times. The rearrangement joins TRBV5-1 to TRBJ1-6; D remains unclear. V dropped 0 bases and J dropped 7 bases, with 14 bases sitting between them. The CDR3 contains 16 residues. The germline gives CDR1 SGHRS, CDR2 YFSETQ. CDR3 amino acids: CASSLDGGLGNSPLHF. CDR3 DNA: TGCGCCAGCAGCTTGGACGGAGGCCTTGGGAATTCACCCCTCCACTTT.

This chain connects TRBV10-3 to TRBJ1-2; maybe TRBD1 (6 bases). V lost 6 bases to trimming and J lost 5 bases, with 22 bases between them. Per germline, CDR1 ENHRY and CDR2 SYGVKD. The CDR3 totals 16 residues. The CDR3 DNA follows: TGTGCCATCAGGCCGGGGGCAGGGAATTGGTTATATGGCTACACCTTC. This encodes CAIRPGAGNWLYGYTF.

This chain links TRBV20-1 with TRBJ2-7; D remains unclear. Germline assignment: CDR1 DFQATT and CDR2 SNEGSKA (reference sequence). V was clipped by 5 bases and J by 3 bases, with 8 bases between them. This CDR3 is 11 amino acids long. This CDR3 reads CSAGRSYEQYF. The CDR3 nucleotides read TGCAGTGCTGGCAGGAGCTACGAGCAGTACTTC.

This clone has a single count. The chain carries TRBV19 and TRBJ2-4; D remains unclear. From germline, CDR1 is LNHDA and CDR2 SQIVND (reference sequence). The CDR3 length is 14 residues. Trimming cost V 6 bases and J 5 bases, with 14 bases left between them. DNA for the CDR3: TGTGCCAGTAGCGAAACAGTATTCCAAAACATTCAGTACTTC. This encodes CASSETVFQNIQYF.

The rearrangement uses TRBV6-6 and TRBJ2-1, with D perhaps being TRBD1 or TRBD2 (5 bases each). The CDR3 is made up of 15 amino acids. Trimming removed 7 bases at V and 1 base at J, with 14 bases between. Germline CDR1 MNHNY, CDR2 SVGAGI (reference sequence). In DNA, the CDR3 is TGTGCCAGCATTTTTGGGGGAAAGTCCTACAATGAGCAGTTCTTC. Translating gives CASIFGGKSYNEQFF.

The chain uses TRBV29-1 and TRBJ2-7, with D perhaps matching TRBD2 (5 bases). The V gene lost 4 bases and the J gene lost 1 base, with 14 bases spanning the gap. This CDR3 spans 14 amino acids. In germline, CDR1 is SQVTM, CDR2 ANQGSEA. CDR3 nucleotides: TGCAGCGTTGCGTTTTTAAGGGAGTCCTACGAGCAGTACTTC. Protein: CSVAFLRESYEQYF.

V gene TRBV28 combines with J gene TRBJ1-2, with D unresolved. The CDR3 runs to 13 residues. Trimming stripped 3 bases from V and 8 bases from J, with 13 bases between. The germline V gene encodes CDR1 MDHEN and CDR2 SYDVKM. The CDR3 DNA reads TGTGCCAGCAGTTTCCAGTACCCTTCCGGCTACACCTTC. Amino acids: CASSFQYPSGYTF.

The chain employs TRBV30 and TRBJ2-7; D is perhaps TRBD1 (6 bases). This CDR3 contains 13 residues. From germline, CDR1 is GTSNPN and CDR2 SVGIG (reference sequence). Trimming stripped 5 bases from V and 5 bases from J, with 16 bases between. The CDR3, as DNA: TGTGCCTGGGTCGGTCAGGGGTTCCACGAGCAGTACTTC. Amino acid sequence: CAWVGQGFHEQYF.

The chain combines TRBV7-9 with TRBJ2-1, with 9 bases that match TRBD1. From germline, CDR1 is SEHNR and CDR2 FQNEAQ (reference sequence). Trimming cost V 0 bases and J 11 bases; bases outside gene matches: 2. This CDR3 is 13 amino acids long. As DNA, the CDR3 is TGTGCCAGCAGCTTAGCGACAGGGGGTAAGCAGTTCTTC. Protein product: CASSLATGGKQFF.

The chain couples TRBV19 to TRBJ2-1, with 7 bases lining up with TRBD2. Germline loops: CDR1 LNHDA, CDR2 SQIVND (reference sequence). V lost 3 bases and J lost 1; bases outside the gene matches: 3. This CDR3 has 15 amino acids. CDR3 amino acids: CASSIEGGSYNEQFF. CDR3 DNA sequence: TGTGCCAGTAGTATTGAGGGAGGGTCCTACAATGAGCAGTTCTTC.

This clone was seen a handful of times. V is TRBV30 and J is TRBJ1-2; D possibly corresponds to TRBD1 (5 bases). Germline CDR1 and CDR2: GTSNPN and SVGIG (reference sequence). The V end was cut by 3 bases, the J end by 7 bases, with 15 bases between. This CDR3 contains 13 residues. The CDR3 DNA reads TGTGCCTGGAGCCCACAAGGGGTGGGTGGCTACACCTTC. This encodes CAWSPQGVGGYTF.